This TCR beta chain was observed in a study of cytomegalovirus exposure and HLA in healthy donors (dated by TCRdb to about 2017). Describing the broader study: The 666 repertoires of the first cohort and the roughly 120 validation repertoires were produced on the same platform, according to a later analysis. The study aimed to test whether cataloging public T cell receptors could reveal signatures of past pathogen exposure. In addition to the first cohort of roughly 670 subjects, a separate validation cohort of about 120 different subjects was used. High-throughput TCR immunosequencing, statistical association of individual TCRs with disease status, and machine learning were combined to predict cytomegalovirus infection status.

For this clone: Its antigen remains undetermined. Per-base quality was not reported, and no clone a single base away is much larger than it.

The donors were included in the validation cohort of 90 to 150 subjects, a group kept apart from the approximately 650-subject first cohort. The library came from the immunoSEQ multiplex PCR assay. The authors processed their data as follows. To diagnose cytomegalovirus status from the catalog of TCR beta chain sequences, a statistical classification framework was built. As stored in TCRdb, this immuneACCESS dataset retains in-frame rearrangements with V and J assigned. A fraction of the clones does not appear; measured against another copy, unresolved V genes explain less than half of the discrepancy, and the remainder lacks a known reason. Clone size and V and J calls were adopted from that table, with D and trimming inferred from the DNA. A total of 100,000 to 150,000 clones appear in this sample, about 88% of them only once. In total, the top ten clones hold 0.95% to 1.5% of the sample. Germline trimming: 4 bases from V, 7 bases from J; junction bases outside gene matches: 7. There are 14 amino acids in the CDR3, from cysteine to phenylalanine inclusive. This entry keeps only the CDR3 DNA: 42 bases, framed from base 1. From the germline V gene, CDR1 is KGHSH and CDR2 is LQKENI.

What the study reported, not specific to this receptor: While some public TCRs were present in many individuals, most TCR sequences turned up only very rarely across donors. The validation cohort had no HLA typing available for a later analysis, so co-occurrence within that cohort was assessed over all 130 or so repertoires. In both the original and validation cohorts, the classifier was reported to diagnose cytomegalovirus status with high specificity and sensitivity. In the study, approximately 150 TCR beta chains were listed as associated with cytomegalovirus. According to the authors, the approach could potentially be generalized to other disease states and immunological phenotypes. In a later analysis, TCRs clustered in the first cohort were found to also tend to co-occur in the 120 or so validation repertoires, with 94% of cluster scores above 0. Three of the identified cytomegalovirus-associated TCR beta chains were confirmed in vitro to be specific for cytomegalovirus antigens.

The V and J genes are TRBV18 and TRBJ1-5, with TRBD1 matching 7 junction bases. Sequenced: PBMCs. The TCR comes from a woman aged 18-29 years in good health and CMV-seronegative. The CDR3 amino acid sequence is: CASSQTQGIQPQHF. Read as DNA, the sequence is TGTGCCAGCTCACAAACACAGGGGATACAGCCCCAGCATTTT.